The sequence of this T cell receptor beta chain was determined in a study of shared clonotypes between healthy human individuals. Sequenced by immunoSEQ multiplex PCR; TCRdb stores in-frame clones only, minus some. The data hold millions of clones, with roughly 93% observed a single time. The split of CD4+ cells yielded CD45RA+ naive and CD45RA-negative memory subsets. The germline V gene encodes CDR1 MDHEN and CDR2 SYDVKM. V gave up 5 bases and J gave up 0 bases; unmatched junction bases: 6. This CDR3 spans 15 amino acids. Broader study findings: Naive CD4 clonotypes were shared across several donors at about 5%. Investigators collected only blood, and repertoires in tissues likely differ. Generation probabilities of non-shared clonotypes were lower (relative to those shared by all four donors).

This clone occurred a few times. Its antigen is not identified. Other DNA sequences in this specimen translate into the identical CDR3. The source is a man aged 18 to 29 in good health. Some clones in this sample may be carry-over from other donors' samples. The sample taken for sequencing was naive CD4+ T cells from PBMCs. Subset described: CD45RA+ positively selected. This chain uses TRBV28 with TRBJ1-1; 7 nucleotides line up with TRBD1. CDR3 DNA: TGTGCCAGCAGTCCCCCGACAGGGATGAACACTGAAGCTTTCTTT. Encoded protein: CASSPPTGMNTEAFF.